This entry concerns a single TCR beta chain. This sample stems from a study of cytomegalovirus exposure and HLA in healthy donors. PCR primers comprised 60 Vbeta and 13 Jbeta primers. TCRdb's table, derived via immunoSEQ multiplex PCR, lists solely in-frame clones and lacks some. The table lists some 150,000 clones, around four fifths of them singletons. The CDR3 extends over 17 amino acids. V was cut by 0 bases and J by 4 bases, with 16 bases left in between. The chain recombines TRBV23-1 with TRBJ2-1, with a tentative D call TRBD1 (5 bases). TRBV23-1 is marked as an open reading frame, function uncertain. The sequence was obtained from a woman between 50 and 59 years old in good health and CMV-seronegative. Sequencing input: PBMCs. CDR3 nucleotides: TGCGCCAGCAGTCAATCGAGAAAGGGGTCGGTGTACAATGAGCAGTTCTTC. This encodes CASSQSRKGSVYNEQFF.